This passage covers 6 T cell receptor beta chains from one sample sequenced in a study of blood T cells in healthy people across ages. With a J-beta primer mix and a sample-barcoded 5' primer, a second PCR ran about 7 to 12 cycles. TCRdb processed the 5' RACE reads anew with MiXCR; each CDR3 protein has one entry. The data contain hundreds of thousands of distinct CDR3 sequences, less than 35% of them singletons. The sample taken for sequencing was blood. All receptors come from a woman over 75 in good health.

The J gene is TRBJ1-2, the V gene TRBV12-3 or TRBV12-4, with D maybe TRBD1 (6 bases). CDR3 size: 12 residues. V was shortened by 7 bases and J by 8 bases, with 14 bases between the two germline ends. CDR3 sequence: CASKGGADGYTF. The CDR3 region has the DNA TGTGCCAGCAAGGGGGGGGCTGACGGCTACACCTTC.

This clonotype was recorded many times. The chain's CDR3 is CASSFLRGGNEQFF. Written as DNA, the CDR3 is TGTGCCAGCAGCTTTTTGCGGGGGGGGAATGAGCAGTTCTTC. The chain is built from TRBV11-2 and TRBJ2-1; 9 bases align to TRBD2. This CDR3 spans 14 amino acids. CDR1 is SGHAT, CDR2 FQNNGV, per germline. With 3 bases clipped from V and 7 bases from J, the junction kept 4 bases outside the gene matches.

The CDR3, as DNA: TGTGCCACCAGCAGAGCCAAAGAGGATGAGCAGTTCTTC. Translated, it gives CATSRAKEDEQFF. The gene calls are TRBV15 and TRBJ2-1, with D unclear. There are 13 residues in the CDR3. V was shortened by 1 base and J by 8 bases, with 9 bases between the two germline ends. Germline CDR1 LNHNV, CDR2 YYDKDF (reference sequence).

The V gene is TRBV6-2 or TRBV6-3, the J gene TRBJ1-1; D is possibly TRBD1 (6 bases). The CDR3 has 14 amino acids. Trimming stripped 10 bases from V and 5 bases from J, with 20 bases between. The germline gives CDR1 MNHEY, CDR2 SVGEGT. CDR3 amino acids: CATQRQGTTTEAFF. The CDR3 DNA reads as TGTGCCACCCAACGTCAGGGGACGACTACTGAAGCTTTCTTT.

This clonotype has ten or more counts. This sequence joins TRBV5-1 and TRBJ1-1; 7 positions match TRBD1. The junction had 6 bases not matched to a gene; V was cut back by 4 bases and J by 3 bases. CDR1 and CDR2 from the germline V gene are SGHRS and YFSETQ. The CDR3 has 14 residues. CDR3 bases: TGCGCCAGCAGCCTACAGGGGACACACACTGAAGCTTTCTTT. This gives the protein CASSLQGTHTEAFF.

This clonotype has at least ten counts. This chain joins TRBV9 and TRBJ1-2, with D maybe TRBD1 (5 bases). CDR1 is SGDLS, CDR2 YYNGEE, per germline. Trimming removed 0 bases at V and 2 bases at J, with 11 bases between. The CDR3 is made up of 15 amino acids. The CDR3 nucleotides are TGTGCCAGCAGCGTAGCGCCAGGGTCAAACTATGGCTACACCTTC. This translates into CASSVAPGSNYGYTF.